These 28 T cell receptor beta chains were sequenced from one sample in a study of CD8+ T cells in alopecia areata. Treatment denoted: oral pan-JAK inhibitor, 5-10 mg twice daily. Investigators isolated RNA and reverse transcribed it into cDNA to act as the sequencing template. The table came from immunoSEQ multiplex PCR; TCRdb's copy has only in-frame clones and leaves some out. The sample consists of roughly 180,000 clones, approximately 55% of them appearing once. The specimen was CD8+ T cells sorted from blood, collected at week 24, from a patient treated with tofacitinib. Receptors were obtained from a human donor with alopecia areata.

The genes are TRBV5-6 and TRBJ2-1; no clear D. This CDR3 is 15 amino acids long. Trimming took 4 bases from V and 9 from J, leaving 20 bases between them. In germline, CDR1 is SGHDT, CDR2 YYEEEE. The chain's CDR3 is CASSLPGGLGGEQFF. CDR3 nucleotide sequence: TGTGCCAGCAGCCTACCCGGTGGGTTAGGTGGTGAGCAGTTCTTC.

The J gene is TRBJ2-5, the V gene TRBV5-6; D call uncertain. The CDR3 has 14 amino acids. Germline loops: CDR1 SGHDT, CDR2 YYEEEE. V lost 1 base and J lost 2, with 9 bases in between. The CDR3 reads CASSLSLGQETQYF. In nucleotides, the CDR3 is TGTGCCAGCAGCTTGAGTTTGGGACAAGAGACCCAGTACTTC. Full variable domain (remainder filled in from reference TRBV5-6 and TRBJ2-5): DAGVTQSPTHLIKTRGQQVTLRCSPKSGHDTVSWYQQALGQGPQFIFQYYEEEERQRGNFPDRFSGHQFPNYSSELNVNALLLGDSALYLCASSLSLGQETQYFGPGTRLLVL.

Turning to this clone: The sample has other DNA sequences that encode this CDR3 too. The chain couples TRBV10-3 to TRBJ1-5, with D unresolved. The V end was cut by 4 bases, the J end by 1 base, with 5 bases between. The CDR3 sequence is 13 residues long. Germline V gene sequence: CDR1 ENHRY, CDR2 SYGVKD. CDR3 residues: CAISGGSNQPQHF. DNA of the CDR3: TGTGCCATCAGTGGGGGAAGCAATCAGCCCCAGCATTTT.

The V gene is TRBV5-6, the J gene TRBJ2-7, with 10 bases that match TRBD1. From germline, CDR1 is SGHDT and CDR2 YYEEEE. The CDR3 loop spans 15 amino acids. V gave up 4 bases and J gave up 3 bases; unmatched junction bases: 7. The CDR3 sequence is CASSMPGQGFYEQYF. Written as DNA, the CDR3 is TGTGCCAGCAGCATGCCGGGACAGGGGTTCTACGAGCAGTACTTC.

V gene TRBV5-1 combines with J gene TRBJ1-6; D unresolved. Germline values: CDR1 SGHRS, CDR2 YFSETQ. There are 13 residues in the CDR3. Trimming stripped 4 bases from V and 8 bases from J, with 10 bases between. The CDR3 sequence: CASSMDGYSPLHF. In DNA, the CDR3 is TGCGCCAGCAGCATGGACGGTTATTCACCCCTCCACTTT.

CDR3 sequence (DNA): TGTGCCAGCAGCCAGAGCGGGGACACCACCAATGAGCAGTTCTTC. Translating it yields CASSQSGDTTNEQFF. V usage is TRBV11-3 and J usage is TRBJ2-1; TRBD2 might be the D (7 bases). The CDR3 loop spans 15 amino acids. The V gene's germline CDR1 is SGHNT and CDR2 YENEEA. Trimming took off 5 bases at V and 6 bases at J, with 17 bases between the two ends.

In this sample, this clone turned up a few times. The CDR3 loop is CASSLAGLYTEAFF. As DNA, the CDR3 is TGTGCCAGCAGCTTAGCCGGTTTGTATACTGAAGCTTTCTTT. The chain carries TRBV7-9 and TRBJ1-1; D is unresolved. Deletions cut 0 bases from V and 5 bases from J, with 10 bases between. Germline CDR1 is SEHNR and CDR2 is FQNEAQ (reference sequence). CDR3 size: 14 residues.

Only one count was recorded for this clone. The rearrangement joins TRBV6-5 to TRBJ1-2; D is ambiguous. Deletions cut 8 bases from V and 3 bases from J, with 16 bases between. This CDR3 region has 14 residues. Germline V gene sequence: CDR1 MNHEY, CDR2 SVGAGI. CDR3 in amino acids: CASHPDREDYGYTF. CDR3 bases: TGTGCCAGCCACCCTGATAGGGAAGACTATGGCTACACCTTC.

The genes are TRBV29-1 and TRBJ1-1; D is unresolved. The CDR3 runs 11 residues. Germline lookup yields CDR1 SQVTM and CDR2 ANQGSEA. Trimming shortened V by 0 bases and J by 14 bases, and 13 bases separated the two germline ends. CDR3 sequence: CSVEDGPEEFF. The CDR3 region has the DNA TGCAGCGTTGAAGACGGCCCGGAAGAATTCTTT.

This chain uses TRBV25-1 with TRBJ2-7, with 7 positions matching TRBD1. The CDR3 contains 15 residues. V dropped 4 bases and J dropped 2; count of bases not matched to a gene: 8. The germline V gene encodes CDR1 MGHDK and CDR2 SYGVNS. The DNA of the CDR3 is TGTGCCAGCAGTGGGCCCGGGGACAGCCCCTACGAGCAGTACTTC. It translates to CASSGPGDSPYEQYF.

The table lists this clone with a few counts. V usage is TRBV7-2 and J usage is TRBJ2-2; 7 bases align to TRBD2. CDR1 SGHTA and CDR2 FQGNSA come from the germline V gene. The CDR3 sequence is 15 residues long. Unmatched junction bases numbered 4, after V lost 2 bases and J lost 4 bases. CDR3: CASSLFGEGTGELFF. CDR3 sequence (DNA): TGTGCCAGCAGCTTATTCGGGGAGGGCACCGGGGAGCTGTTTTTT.

The table lists this clone with a few counts. This sample also contains other DNA sequences that code for the same CDR3. The rearrangement links TRBV4-3 to TRBJ1-2; 9 bases agree with TRBD1. This CDR3 has 13 residues. Losses at the gene ends were 4 bases for V and 5 bases for J; bases not matched to a gene: 2. The germline CDR1 and CDR2 sequences are LGHNA and YSLEER. The DNA for the CDR3 is TGCGCCAGCAGCCCGGGACAGGGTTATGGCTACACCTTC. Its protein product is CASSPGQGYGYTF.

The chain employs TRBV13 and TRBJ2-3, with TRBD2 matching over 10 bases. This CDR3 has 15 amino acids. Germline CDR1 PRHDT, CDR2 FYEKMQ (reference sequence). The J segment lost 4 bases and the V segment lost 3 bases, leaving 4 bases of the junction unmatched. This chain's CDR3 is CASSFSGGSSDTQYF. As DNA, the CDR3 is TGTGCCAGCAGCTTTAGCGGGGGGTCTTCAGATACGCAGTATTTT.

The V and J genes are TRBV25-1 and TRBJ1-6; D is perhaps TRBD1 (6 bases). CDR3 length equals 12 residues. The V end was cut by 4 bases, the J end by 10 bases, with 8 bases between. CDR1 and CDR2 from the germline V gene are MGHDK and SYGVNS. The CDR3 region has the DNA TGTGCCAGCAGTGGGGGGGGCTCACCCCTCCACTTT. Translation: CASSGGGSPLHF.

V is TRBV11-2 and J is TRBJ1-1; D gene uncertain. From germline, CDR1 is SGHAT and CDR2 FQNNGV. V was trimmed by 1 base and J by 1 base, leaving 7 bases between them. This CDR3 contains 14 residues. CDR3 sequence reads: CASSLGRTNTEAFF. The CDR3 region has the DNA TGTGCCAGCAGCTTAGGCCGGACGAACACTGAAGCTTTCTTT.

This clone came up a few times. The chain recombines TRBV27 with TRBJ1-1, with no clear D. V lost 2 bases to trimming and J lost 7 bases, with 11 bases between them. The CDR3 is 13 residues long. Germline V gene sequence: CDR1 MNHEY, CDR2 SMNVEV (reference sequence). CDR3 region: CASSLGEDREAFF. CDR3 DNA sequence: TGTGCCAGCAGTTTAGGCGAGGACCGTGAAGCTTTCTTT.

This clone was detected a few times. This chain links TRBV27 with TRBJ1-4, with a possible D match to TRBD1 (6 bases). This CDR3 has 14 residues. The germline V and J ends were trimmed by 5 bases and 6 bases, with 13 bases remaining between them. Germline V CDR1 and CDR2: MNHEY, SMNVEV (reference sequence). The DNA for the CDR3 is TGTGCCAGCAGTCACCGGGACAAAGATGAAAAACTGTTTTTT. It codes for CASSHRDKDEKLFF.

This chain links TRBV19 with TRBJ1-2; D uncertain. The CDR3 has 13 residues. Germline V gene data show CDR1 as LNHDA and CDR2 as SQIVND (reference sequence). V was trimmed by 7 bases and J by 3 bases, leaving 12 bases between them. CDR3 nucleotide sequence: TGTGCCAGTAACCACCCCATGGACTATGGCTACACCTTC. This gives the protein CASNHPMDYGYTF.

This chain uses TRBV7-9 with TRBJ2-1; D possibly corresponds to TRBD1 (6 bases). Germline lookup yields CDR1 SEHNR and CDR2 FQNEAQ (reference sequence). The CDR3 contains 13 residues. Deletions cut 3 bases from V and 9 bases from J, with 12 bases between. The CDR3 is CASSLGASSEQFF. The DNA of the CDR3 is TGTGCCAGCAGCTTGGGGGCATCCAGTGAGCAGTTCTTC.

This chain uses TRBV13 with TRBJ2-2; D uncertain. The germline V gene has CDR1 PRHDT and CDR2 FYEKMQ (reference sequence). This CDR3 comprises 14 residues. V dropped 5 bases and J dropped 0 bases, with 7 bases sitting between them. Here the CDR3 DNA reads TGTGCCAGCAGCCCCAAGCCGAACACCGGGGAGCTGTTTTTT. Encoded protein: CASSPKPNTGELFF.

This chain links TRBV15 with TRBJ1-5, with 7 bases fitting TRBD1. Trimming took 8 bases from V and 3 from J; bases not matched to a gene: 10. There are 15 residues in the CDR3. The germline gives CDR1 LNHNV, CDR2 YYDKDF (reference sequence). The CDR3 loop is CATGNTGDYNQPQHF. The CDR3 nucleotides read TGTGCCACCGGAAATACAGGGGATTACAATCAGCCCCAGCATTTT.

V is TRBV29-1 and J is TRBJ2-3; possible D gene TRBD1, 5 bases. Germline V lookup: CDR1 SQVTM, CDR2 ANQGSEA. CDR3 length equals 16 residues. Trimming left V 0 bases short and J 3 bases short, with 16 bases between. In DNA, the CDR3 is TGCAGCGTTGAAGAAGGGCAGGGTCGGATGACAGATACGCAGTATTTT. Translated: CSVEEGQGRMTDTQYF.

The chain uses TRBV4-3 and TRBJ1-2; 7 bases are a match to TRBD1. The CDR3 sequence is 16 residues long. The germline CDR1 and CDR2 sequences are LGHNA and YSLEER. The V segment lost 1 base and the J segment 8 bases; nucleotides outside the gene matches: 13. CDR3 protein: CASSQARQGALAGYTF. The CDR3 DNA reads TGCGCCAGCAGCCAAGCCCGACAGGGTGCTTTGGCCGGCTACACCTTC.

The chain uses TRBV4-3 and TRBJ1-5, with D maybe TRBD1 (5 bases). Trimming removed 3 bases from V and 4 bases from J, with 10 bases in between. CDR3 size: 14 residues. Per the germline V gene, CDR1 is LGHNA and CDR2 is YSLEER. The CDR3 loop reads CASSQGGQNQPQHF. Here the CDR3 DNA reads TGCGCCAGCAGCCAGGGGGGTCAGAATCAGCCCCAGCATTTT.

The V gene is TRBV30, the J gene TRBJ2-1, with 8 bases identical to TRBD2. The ends lost 7 bases at V and 5 bases at J; junction bases unmatched: 7. Germline CDR1 reads GTSNPN; CDR2 reads SVGIG (reference sequence). This CDR3 has 13 amino acids. The CDR3 coding sequence is TGTGCCTCGGGGGGGGCCCTTCACAATGAGCAGTTCTTC. Its translation is CASGGALHNEQFF.

The chain employs TRBV2 and TRBJ1-1, with unresolved D. The CDR3 is 15 amino acids. Trimming shortened V by 10 bases and J by 0 bases, and 18 bases separated the two germline ends. Germline CDR1 reads SNHLY; CDR2 reads FYNNEI. The CDR3 coding sequence is TGTGCCACCCAAACGGAGGGCCCTATGAACACTGAAGCTTTCTTT. This translates into CATQTEGPMNTEAFF.

The chain joins TRBV23-1 to TRBJ2-1; D perhaps matches TRBD2 (7 bases). TRBV23-1 counts as an open reading frame of uncertain function. This CDR3 contains 16 residues. V was clipped by 4 bases and J by 4 bases, with 17 bases between them. The CDR3 nucleotides are TGCGCCAGCAGTCCCCCCGTGGGGAGGGGGTACAATGAGCAGTTCTTC. It translates to CASSPPVGRGYNEQFF.

The V call is TRBV9, the J call TRBJ1-2; 8 bases are shared with TRBD1. The CDR3 is made up of 15 amino acids. J gave up 2 bases and V 3 bases, and 6 bases lay outside the gene matches. CDR1 is SGDLS and CDR2 is YYNGEE in the germline V gene. CDR3 protein: CASSGWTGRNYGYTF. The CDR3, as DNA: TGTGCCAGCAGCGGATGGACAGGGCGGAACTATGGCTACACCTTC.